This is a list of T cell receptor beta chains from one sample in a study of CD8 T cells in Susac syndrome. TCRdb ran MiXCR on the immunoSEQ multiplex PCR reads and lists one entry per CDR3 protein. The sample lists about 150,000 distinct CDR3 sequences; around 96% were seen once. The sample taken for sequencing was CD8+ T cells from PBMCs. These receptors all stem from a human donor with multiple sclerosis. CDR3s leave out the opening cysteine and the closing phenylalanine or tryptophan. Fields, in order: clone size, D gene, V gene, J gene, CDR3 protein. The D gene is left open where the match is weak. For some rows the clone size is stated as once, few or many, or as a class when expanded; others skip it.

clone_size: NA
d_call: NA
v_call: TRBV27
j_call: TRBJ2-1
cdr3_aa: ASSPTGTGTNEQF

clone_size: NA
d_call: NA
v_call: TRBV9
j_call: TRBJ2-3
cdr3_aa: ASSVGGAGDTQY

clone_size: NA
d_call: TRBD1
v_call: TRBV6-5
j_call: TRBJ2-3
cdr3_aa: ASRGQRRTDTQY

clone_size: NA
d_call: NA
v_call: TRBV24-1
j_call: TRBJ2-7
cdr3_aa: ATSDPDGEQY

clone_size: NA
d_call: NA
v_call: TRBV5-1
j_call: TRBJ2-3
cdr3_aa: ASSLAPRGTDTQY

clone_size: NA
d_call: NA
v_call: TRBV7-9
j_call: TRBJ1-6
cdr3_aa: ASRAGTAPLH

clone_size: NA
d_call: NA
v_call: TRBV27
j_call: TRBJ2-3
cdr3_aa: ASSLNGPRDTQY

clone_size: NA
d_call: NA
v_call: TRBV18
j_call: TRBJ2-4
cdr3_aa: ASSRPGQGGRDIQY

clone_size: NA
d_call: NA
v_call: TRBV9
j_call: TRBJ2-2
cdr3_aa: ASSVPGGELF

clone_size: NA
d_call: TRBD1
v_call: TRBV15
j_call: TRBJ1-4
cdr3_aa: ATSIDRGWNEKLF

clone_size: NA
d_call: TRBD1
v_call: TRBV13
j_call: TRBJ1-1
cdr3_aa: ASSLARGEFVAF

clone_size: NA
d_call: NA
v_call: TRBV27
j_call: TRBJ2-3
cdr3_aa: ASSIGARDTQY

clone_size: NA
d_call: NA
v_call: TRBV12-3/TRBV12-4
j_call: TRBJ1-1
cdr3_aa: ASNPRGGYRNTEAF

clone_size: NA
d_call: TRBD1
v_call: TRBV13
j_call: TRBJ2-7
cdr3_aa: ASSLGAGGGYEQY

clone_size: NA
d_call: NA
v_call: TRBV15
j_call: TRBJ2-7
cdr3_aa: ATSNGAGGYEQY

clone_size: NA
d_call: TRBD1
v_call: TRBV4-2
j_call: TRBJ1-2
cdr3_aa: ASSQSRTGDYGYT

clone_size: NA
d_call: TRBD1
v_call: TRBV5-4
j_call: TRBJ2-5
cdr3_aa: ASSRDRGRETQY

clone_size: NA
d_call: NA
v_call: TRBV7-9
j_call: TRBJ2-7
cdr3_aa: ASSSDSREQY

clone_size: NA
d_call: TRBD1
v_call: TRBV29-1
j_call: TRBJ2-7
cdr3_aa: SVEVRDRDYYEQY

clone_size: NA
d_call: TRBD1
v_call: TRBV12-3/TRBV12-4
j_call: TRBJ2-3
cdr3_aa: ASSSKGGAFSTDTQY

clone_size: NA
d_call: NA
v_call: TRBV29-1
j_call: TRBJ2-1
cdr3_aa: SVQPEDSYNEQF

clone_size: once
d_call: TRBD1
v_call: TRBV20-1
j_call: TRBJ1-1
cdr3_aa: SAPVRDRAFRAF

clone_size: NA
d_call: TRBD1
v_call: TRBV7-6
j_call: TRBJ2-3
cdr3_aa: ASSSGPGQGVKDTQY

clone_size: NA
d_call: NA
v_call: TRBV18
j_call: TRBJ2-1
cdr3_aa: ASSRGGGEQF

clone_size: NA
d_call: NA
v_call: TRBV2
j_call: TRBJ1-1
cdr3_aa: ASRLRVGTEAF

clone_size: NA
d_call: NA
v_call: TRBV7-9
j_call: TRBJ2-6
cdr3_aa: ASRGPSGANVLT

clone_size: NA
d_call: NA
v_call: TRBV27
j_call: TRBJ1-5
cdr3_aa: ASSLTRDPNQPQH

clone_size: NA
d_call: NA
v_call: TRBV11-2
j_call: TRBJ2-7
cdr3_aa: ASTRNRVYEQY

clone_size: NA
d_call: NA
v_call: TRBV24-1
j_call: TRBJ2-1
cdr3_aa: ATSDPRTTSQGEQF

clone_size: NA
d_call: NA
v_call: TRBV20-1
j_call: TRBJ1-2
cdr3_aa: SARGAGEPPGYT

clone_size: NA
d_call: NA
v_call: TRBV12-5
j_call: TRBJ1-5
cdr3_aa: ASASGGPGPQH

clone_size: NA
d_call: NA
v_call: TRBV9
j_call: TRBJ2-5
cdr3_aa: ASSVGERRQETQY

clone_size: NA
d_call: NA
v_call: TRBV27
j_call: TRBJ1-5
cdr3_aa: ASSFGGPPQPQH

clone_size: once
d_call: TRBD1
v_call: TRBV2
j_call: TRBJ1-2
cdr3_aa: ASRGQYYGYT

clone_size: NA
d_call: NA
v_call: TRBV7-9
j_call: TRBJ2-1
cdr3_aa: ASSRPGRNNEQF

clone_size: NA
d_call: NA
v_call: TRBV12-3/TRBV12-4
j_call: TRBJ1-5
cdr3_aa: ASSLRDQPQH

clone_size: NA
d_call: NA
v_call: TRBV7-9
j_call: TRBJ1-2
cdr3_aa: ASSSPARGGYGYT

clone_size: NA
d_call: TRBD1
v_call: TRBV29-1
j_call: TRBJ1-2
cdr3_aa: SVDRVAYGYT

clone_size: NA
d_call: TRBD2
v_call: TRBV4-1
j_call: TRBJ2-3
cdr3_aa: ASSQAVAGGFTDTQY

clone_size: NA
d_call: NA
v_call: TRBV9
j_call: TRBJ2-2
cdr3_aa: ASTGGEKGELF

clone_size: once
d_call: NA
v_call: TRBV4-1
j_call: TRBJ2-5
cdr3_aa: ASSPAPGLEETQY

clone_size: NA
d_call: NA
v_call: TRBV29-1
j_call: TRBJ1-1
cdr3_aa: SVEDLKAF

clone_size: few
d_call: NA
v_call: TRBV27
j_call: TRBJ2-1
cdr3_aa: ASSLGTRNEQF

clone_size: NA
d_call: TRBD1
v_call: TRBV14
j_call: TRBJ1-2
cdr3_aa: ASSQDVAGGFGYT

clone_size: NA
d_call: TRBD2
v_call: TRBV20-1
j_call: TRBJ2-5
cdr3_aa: SARQYAAGRRETQY

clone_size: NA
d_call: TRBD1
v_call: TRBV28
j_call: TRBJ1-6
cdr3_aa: ASSLRRDRGRKASPLH

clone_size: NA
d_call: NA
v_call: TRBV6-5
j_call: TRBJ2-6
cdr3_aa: ASSYIGSGANVLT

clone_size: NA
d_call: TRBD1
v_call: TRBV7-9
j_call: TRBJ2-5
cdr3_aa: ASSLARDRVRTQETQY

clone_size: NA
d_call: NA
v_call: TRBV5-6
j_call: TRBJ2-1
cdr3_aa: ASSPKRVSSYNEQF

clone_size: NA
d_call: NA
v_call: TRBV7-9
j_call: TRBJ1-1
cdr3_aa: ASSLEVGNPNTEAF

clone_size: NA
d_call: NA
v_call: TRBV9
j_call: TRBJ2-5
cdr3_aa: ASSVAGRPQETQY

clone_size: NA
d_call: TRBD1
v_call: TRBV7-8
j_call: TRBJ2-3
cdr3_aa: ASSTMPQGVTDTQY

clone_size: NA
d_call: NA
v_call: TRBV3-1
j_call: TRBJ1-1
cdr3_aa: ASSLQQAMNTEAF

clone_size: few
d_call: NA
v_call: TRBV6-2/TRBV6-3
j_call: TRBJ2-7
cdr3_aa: ASSYRDTYEQY

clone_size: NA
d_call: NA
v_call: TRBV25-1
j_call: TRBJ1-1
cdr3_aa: ASVWGAEAF

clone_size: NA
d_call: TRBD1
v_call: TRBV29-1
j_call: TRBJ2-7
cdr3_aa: SVDTGTGPDEQY

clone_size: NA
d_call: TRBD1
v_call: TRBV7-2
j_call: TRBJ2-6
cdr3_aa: ASSSSRDRAGANVLT

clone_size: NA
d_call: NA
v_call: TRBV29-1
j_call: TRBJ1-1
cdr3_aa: SGGAGRGTEAF

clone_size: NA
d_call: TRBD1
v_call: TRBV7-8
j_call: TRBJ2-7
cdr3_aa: ASSSRQGIREQY

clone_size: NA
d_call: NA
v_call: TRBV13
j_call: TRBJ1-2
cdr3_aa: ASSLSGGPGYT